Sequencing of this T cell receptor beta chain was carried out in a study of HIV-infected patients and healthy controls. The overall study: The CD4:CD8 ratio increased slightly in early therapy, but CD8 counts showed no consistent change. Overall study results and limits: In healthy controls, MAIT alpha CDR3s were common; in HIV+ repertoires, severely depleted. Compared with controls, mean Gini indices were significantly raised in HIV-infected repertoires, possibly indicating oligoclonality.

cDNA was made from roughly 500 ng RNA using alpha and beta constant primers. Separate chain-specific third strand synthesis with multiplexing indices produced the alpha and beta libraries. TCRdb reanalysed the 5' RACE reads using MiXCR and keeps one entry per CDR3 protein. The sample includes approximately 11,000 distinct CDR3 sequences, almost 6% seen only once; the top ten take under 30%. In its sample, this clonotype was seen a few times. Its antigen is unidentified. Follow-up blood was drawn about 14 weeks, roughly three months, after antiretroviral therapy began. Whole blood was used without fractionation, so all unsorted peripheral T cells were included. The TCR originated in an adult with HIV infection. The donor label of this sample is uncertain. The sequencing here drew on blood, taken during antiretroviral therapy.

The CDR3 nucleotides are TGTGCCAGCAGCGCGTCAGATACGCAGTATTTT. Amino acids: CASSASDTQYF. The genes are TRBV5-4 and TRBJ2-3; D gene ambiguous. V lost 4 bases and J lost 4, with 4 bases in between. There are 11 residues in the CDR3. Germline-derived CDR1 and CDR2 are SGHNT and YYREEE (reference sequence).